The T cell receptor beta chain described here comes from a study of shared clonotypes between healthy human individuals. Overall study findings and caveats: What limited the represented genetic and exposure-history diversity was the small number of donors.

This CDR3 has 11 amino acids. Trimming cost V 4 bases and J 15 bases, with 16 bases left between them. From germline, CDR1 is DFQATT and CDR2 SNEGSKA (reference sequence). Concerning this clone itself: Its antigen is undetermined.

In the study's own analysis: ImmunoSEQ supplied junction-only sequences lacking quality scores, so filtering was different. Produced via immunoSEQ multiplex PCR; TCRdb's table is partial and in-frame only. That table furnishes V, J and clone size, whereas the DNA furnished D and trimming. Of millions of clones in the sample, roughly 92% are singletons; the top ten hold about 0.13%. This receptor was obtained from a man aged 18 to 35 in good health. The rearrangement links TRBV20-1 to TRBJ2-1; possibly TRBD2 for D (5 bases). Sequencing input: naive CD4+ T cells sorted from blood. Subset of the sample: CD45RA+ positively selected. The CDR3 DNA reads TGCAGTGCTAACCCCGGACTTCAGTGGTTCTTC. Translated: CSANPGLQWFF.